Included here is one T cell receptor (beta chain) sequence, with context. The antigen is not known. The sample belongs to a study of T-cell memory formation after mild COVID-19. Whole-study findings and limits: A second wave expanding day 15 to 37 was CD4+-biased; contracting clones were balanced. Second-wave clones that peaked on day 37 lacked confirmed SARS-CoV-2 specificity. For contracting clones, CD4+ ones sat mainly in CM and EM, CD8+ in EMRA.

The CDR3 is 17 residues long. In germline, CDR1 is MGHRA, CDR2 YSYEKL. The V gene end was trimmed by 0 bases and the J gene end by 4 bases; junction bases not matched to a gene: 8. TCRdb re-derived calls from the 5' RACE reads in MiXCR, one entry per CDR3 protein. The table lists 110,000 to 150,000 distinct CDR3 sequences, 14% of them singletons. Sequences were obtained from PBMCs or a T cell subset sorted from them (not recorded which). The receptor was derived from an adult woman who had mild COVID-19 (a few samples of this study predate the infection). Cell type and time point are not known. V and J are TRBV4-1 and TRBJ2-1, with TRBD1 matching 8 bases. The CDR3 region is CASSQDEDQGAYNEQFF. For the CDR3, the DNA is TGCGCCAGCAGCCAAGATGAGGACCAGGGGGCATACAATGAGCAGTTCTTC.